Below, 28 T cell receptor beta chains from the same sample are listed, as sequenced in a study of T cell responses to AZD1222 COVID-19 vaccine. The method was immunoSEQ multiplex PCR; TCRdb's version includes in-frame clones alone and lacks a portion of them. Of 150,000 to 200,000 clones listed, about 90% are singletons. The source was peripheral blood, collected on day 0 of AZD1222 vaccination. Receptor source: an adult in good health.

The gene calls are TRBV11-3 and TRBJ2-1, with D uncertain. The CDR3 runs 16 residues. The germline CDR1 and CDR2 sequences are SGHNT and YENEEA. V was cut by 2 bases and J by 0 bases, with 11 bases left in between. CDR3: CASSLRASNSYNEQFF. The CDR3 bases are TGTGCCAGCAGCTTACGAGCCTCAAACTCCTACAATGAGCAGTTCTTC.

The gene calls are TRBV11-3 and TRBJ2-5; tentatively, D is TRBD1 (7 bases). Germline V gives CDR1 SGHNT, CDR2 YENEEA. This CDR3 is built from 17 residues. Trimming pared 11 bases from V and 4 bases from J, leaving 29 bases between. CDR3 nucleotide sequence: TGTGCCCCCATCCGGGCAGGGGGGCCCCGTGGCGCAGAGACCCAGTACTTC. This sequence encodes CAPIRAGGPRGAETQYF.

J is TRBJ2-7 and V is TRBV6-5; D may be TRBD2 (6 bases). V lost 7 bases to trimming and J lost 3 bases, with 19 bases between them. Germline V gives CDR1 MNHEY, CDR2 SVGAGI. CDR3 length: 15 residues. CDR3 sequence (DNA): TGTGCCAGCACGGGTAGTGGGAGGTGGGGCTACGAGCAGTACTTC. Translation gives CASTGSGRWGYEQYF.

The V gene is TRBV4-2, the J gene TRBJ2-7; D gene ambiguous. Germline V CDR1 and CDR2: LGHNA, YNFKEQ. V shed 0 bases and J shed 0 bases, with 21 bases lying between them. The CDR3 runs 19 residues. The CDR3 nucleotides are TGTGCCAGCAGCCAAGACCTTATATTCGGACGGACCGGCTCCTACGAGCAGTACTTC. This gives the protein CASSQDLIFGRTGSYEQYF.

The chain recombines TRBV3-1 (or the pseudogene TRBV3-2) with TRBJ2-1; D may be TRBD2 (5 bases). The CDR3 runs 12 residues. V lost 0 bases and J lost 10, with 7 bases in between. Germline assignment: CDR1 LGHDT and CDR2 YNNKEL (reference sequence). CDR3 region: CASSQDRGEQFF. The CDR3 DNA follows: TGTGCCAGCAGCCAAGATCGAGGGGAGCAGTTCTTC.

The CDR3 reads CASSIGGTWKQFF. CDR3 nucleotide sequence: TGTGCCAGTAGTATTGGGGGAACATGGAAGCAGTTCTTC. The chain joins TRBV19 to TRBJ2-1; D is possibly TRBD1 or TRBD2 (5 bases each). This CDR3 contains 13 residues. With 3 bases removed from V and 11 bases from J, the gap between germline ends came to 14 bases. The germline CDR1 and CDR2 sequences are LNHDA and SQIVND (reference sequence). Complete variable domain (other parts from reference TRBV19 and TRBJ2-1): DGGITQSPKYLFRKEGQNVTLSCEQNLNHDAMYWYRQDPGQGLRLIYYSQIVNDFQKGDIAEGYSVSREKKESFPLTVTSAQKNPTAFYLCASSIGGTWKQFFGPGTRLTVL.

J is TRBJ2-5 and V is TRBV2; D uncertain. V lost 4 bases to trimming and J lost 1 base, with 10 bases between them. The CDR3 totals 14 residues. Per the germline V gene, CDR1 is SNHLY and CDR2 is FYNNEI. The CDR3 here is CASSGMTAQETQYF. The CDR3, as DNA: TGTGCCAGCAGTGGTATGACGGCCCAAGAGACCCAGTACTTC.

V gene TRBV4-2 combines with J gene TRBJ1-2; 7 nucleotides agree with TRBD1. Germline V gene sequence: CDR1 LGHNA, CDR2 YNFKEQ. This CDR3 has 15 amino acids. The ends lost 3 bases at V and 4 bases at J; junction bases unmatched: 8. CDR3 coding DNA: TGTGCCAGCAGCCACCCACGACAGGGTGGCTATGGCTACACCTTC. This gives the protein CASSHPRQGGYGYTF.

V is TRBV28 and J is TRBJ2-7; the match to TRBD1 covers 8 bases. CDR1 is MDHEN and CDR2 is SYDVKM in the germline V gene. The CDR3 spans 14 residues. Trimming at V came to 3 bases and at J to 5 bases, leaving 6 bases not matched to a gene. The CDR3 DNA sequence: TGTGCCAGCAGTTTCAGACAGGGGCGGCACGAGCAGTACTTC. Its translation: CASSFRQGRHEQYF.

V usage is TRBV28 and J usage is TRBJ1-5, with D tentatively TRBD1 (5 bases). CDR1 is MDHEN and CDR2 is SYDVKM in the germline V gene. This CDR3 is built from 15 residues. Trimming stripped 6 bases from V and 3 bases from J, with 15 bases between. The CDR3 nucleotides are TGTGCCAGCAGCTACGGGACGGTCTTCAATCAGCCCCAGCATTTT. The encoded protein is CASSYGTVFNQPQHF.

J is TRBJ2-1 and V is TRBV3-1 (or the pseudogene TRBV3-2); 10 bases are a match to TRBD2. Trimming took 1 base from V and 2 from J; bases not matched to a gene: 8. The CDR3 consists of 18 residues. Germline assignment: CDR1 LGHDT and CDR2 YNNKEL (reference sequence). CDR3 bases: TGTGCCAGCAGCCAAGTACACCCACTAGCGGGAACCTACAATGAGCAGTTCTTC. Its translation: CASSQVHPLAGTYNEQFF.

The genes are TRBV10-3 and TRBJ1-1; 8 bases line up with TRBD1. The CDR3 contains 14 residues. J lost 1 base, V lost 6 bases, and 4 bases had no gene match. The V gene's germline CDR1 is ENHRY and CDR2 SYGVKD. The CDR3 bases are TGTGCCATCAGCACTACAGGGGGGAACACTGAAGCTTTCTTT. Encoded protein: CAISTTGGNTEAFF.

CDR3 residues: CASSHGVSGTEKLFF. CDR3 in DNA: TGTGCCAGCAGCCACGGTGTGTCAGGGACTGAAAAACTGTTTTTT. This chain uses TRBV3-1 (or the pseudogene TRBV3-2) with TRBJ1-4, with D possibly TRBD1 on 5 matching bases. With 3 bases removed from V and 7 bases from J, the gap between germline ends came to 15 bases. The CDR3 is 15 residues long. From germline, CDR1 is LGHDT and CDR2 YNNKEL (reference sequence).

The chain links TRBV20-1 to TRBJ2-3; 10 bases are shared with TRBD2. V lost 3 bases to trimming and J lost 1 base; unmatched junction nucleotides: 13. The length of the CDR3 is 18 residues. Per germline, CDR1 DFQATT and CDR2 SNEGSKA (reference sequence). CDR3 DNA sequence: TGCAGTGCTAGTTTTTGGGGGGGCGGGACTAGCGGCACAGATACGCAGTATTTT. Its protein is CSASFWGGGTSGTDTQYF.

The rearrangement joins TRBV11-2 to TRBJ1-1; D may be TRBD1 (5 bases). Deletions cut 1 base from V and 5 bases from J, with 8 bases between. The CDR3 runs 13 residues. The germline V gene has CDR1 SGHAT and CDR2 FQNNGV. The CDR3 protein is CASSLAQGTEAFF. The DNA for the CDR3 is TGTGCCAGCAGCTTAGCTCAGGGAACTGAAGCTTTCTTT.

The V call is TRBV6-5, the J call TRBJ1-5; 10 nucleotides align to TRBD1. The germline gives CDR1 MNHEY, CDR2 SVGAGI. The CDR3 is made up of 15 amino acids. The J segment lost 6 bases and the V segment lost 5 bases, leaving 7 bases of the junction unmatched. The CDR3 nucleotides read TGTGCCAGCAGTCAGGGACAGGGGTCCCCTCAGCCCCAGCATTTT. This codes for CASSQGQGSPQPQHF.

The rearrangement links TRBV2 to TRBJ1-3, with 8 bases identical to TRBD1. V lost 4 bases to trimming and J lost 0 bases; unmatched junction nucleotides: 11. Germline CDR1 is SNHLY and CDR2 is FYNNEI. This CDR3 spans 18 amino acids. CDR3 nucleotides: TGTGCCAGCAGTGCTACCATTCGGACAGGGAGCTCTGGAAACACCATATATTTT. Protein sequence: CASSATIRTGSSGNTIYF.

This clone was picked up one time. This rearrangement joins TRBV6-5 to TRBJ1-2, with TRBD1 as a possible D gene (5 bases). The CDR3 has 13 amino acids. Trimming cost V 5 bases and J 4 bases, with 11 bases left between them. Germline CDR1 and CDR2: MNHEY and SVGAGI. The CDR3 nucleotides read TGTGCCAGCAGTCAAACAGGAATCTATGGCTACACCTTC. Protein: CASSQTGIYGYTF.

The chain's CDR3 is CASSLGGNEQFF. Here the CDR3 DNA reads TGTGCCAGCAGCTTAGGGGGAAATGAGCAGTTCTTC. The J gene is TRBJ2-1, the V gene TRBV5-4, with D possibly being TRBD1 (6 bases). Per germline, CDR1 SGHNT and CDR2 YYREEE (reference sequence). Trimming cost V 2 bases and J 7 bases, with 7 bases left between them. This CDR3 region has 12 residues.

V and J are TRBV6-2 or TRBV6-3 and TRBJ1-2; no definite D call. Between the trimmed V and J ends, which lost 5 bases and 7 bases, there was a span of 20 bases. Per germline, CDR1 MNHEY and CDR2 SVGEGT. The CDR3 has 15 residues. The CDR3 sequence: CASSEALRSGSGYTF. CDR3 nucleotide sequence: TGTGCCAGCAGTGAGGCCCTAAGGTCGGGCAGTGGCTACACCTTC.

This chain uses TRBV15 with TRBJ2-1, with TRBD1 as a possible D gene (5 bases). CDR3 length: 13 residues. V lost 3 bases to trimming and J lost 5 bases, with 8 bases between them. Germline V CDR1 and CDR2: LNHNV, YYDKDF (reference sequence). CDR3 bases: TGTGCCACCAGCAGGGACAATCACAATGAGCAGTTCTTC. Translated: CATSRDNHNEQFF.

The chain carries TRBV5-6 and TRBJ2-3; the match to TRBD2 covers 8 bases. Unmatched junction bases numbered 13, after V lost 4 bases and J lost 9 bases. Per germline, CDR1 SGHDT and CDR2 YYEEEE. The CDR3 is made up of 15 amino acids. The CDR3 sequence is CASSPAVGLVETQYF. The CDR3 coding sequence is TGTGCCAGCAGCCCGGCGGTGGGACTAGTGGAGACGCAGTATTTT. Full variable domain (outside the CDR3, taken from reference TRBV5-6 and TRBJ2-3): DAGVTQSPTHLIKTRGQQVTLRCSPKSGHDTVSWYQQALGQGPQFIFQYYEEEERQRGNFPDRFSGHQFPNYSSELNVNALLLGDSALYLCASSPAVGLVETQYFGPGTRLTVL.

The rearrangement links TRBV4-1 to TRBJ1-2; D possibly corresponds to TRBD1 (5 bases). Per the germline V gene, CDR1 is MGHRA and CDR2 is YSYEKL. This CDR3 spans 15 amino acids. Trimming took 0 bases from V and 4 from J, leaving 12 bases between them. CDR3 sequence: CASSQDSQGSYGYTF. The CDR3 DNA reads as TGCGCCAGCAGCCAAGATTCCCAGGGTTCCTATGGCTACACCTTC.

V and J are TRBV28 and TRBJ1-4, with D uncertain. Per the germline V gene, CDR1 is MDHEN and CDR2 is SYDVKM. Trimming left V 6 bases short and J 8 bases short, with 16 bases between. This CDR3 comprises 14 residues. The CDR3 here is CASSYGRTGEKLFF. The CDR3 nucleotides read TGTGCCAGCAGCTATGGACGGACTGGGGAAAAACTGTTTTTT.

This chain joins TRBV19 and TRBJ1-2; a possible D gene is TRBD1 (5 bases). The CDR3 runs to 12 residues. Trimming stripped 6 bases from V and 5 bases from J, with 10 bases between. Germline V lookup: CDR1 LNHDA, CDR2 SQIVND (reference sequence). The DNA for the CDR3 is TGTGCCAGTAGGACAGAGGTTTATGGCTACACCTTC. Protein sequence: CASRTEVYGYTF.

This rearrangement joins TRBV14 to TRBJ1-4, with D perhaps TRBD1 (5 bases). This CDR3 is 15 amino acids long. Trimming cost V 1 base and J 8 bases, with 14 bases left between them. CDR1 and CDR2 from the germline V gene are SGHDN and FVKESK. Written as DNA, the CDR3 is TGTGCCAGCAGCCAAGCTCTCGGGGCGGGCGAAAAACTGTTTTTT. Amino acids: CASSQALGAGEKLFF.

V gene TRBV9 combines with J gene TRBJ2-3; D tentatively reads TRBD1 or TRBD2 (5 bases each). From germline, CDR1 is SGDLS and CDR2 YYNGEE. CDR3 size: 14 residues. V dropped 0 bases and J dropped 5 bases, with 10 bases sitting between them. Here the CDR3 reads CASSVVFGGDTQYF. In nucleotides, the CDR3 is TGTGCCAGCAGCGTAGTTTTTGGGGGAGATACGCAGTATTTT.

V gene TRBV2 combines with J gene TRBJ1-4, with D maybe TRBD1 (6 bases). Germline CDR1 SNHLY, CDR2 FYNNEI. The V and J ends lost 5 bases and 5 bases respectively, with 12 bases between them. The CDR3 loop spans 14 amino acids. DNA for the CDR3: TGTGCCAGCAGTAAGGACAGAGGCAATGAAAAACTGTTTTTT. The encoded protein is CASSKDRGNEKLFF.